The clone carrying this TCR beta chain occurred once. What it binds is unknown. Data came from immunoSEQ multiplex PCR; TCRdb stores just in-frame clones and leaves some out. Among around 2,100,000 clones listed, around 96% were seen once. The data were taken from a study of shared clonotypes between healthy human individuals. The CDR3 loop spans 12 amino acids. Trimming took off 2 bases at V and 4 bases at J, with 4 bases between the two ends. CDR1 is SGHTA and CDR2 is FQGNSA in the germline V gene. Selected positively for CCR7 and CD45RO-negative, naive CD8 cells excluded terminally differentiated effector memory CD45RA+ cells. Study outcomes and limitations: Apart from blood, nothing was sampled; tissue repertoires likely differ. Though the depth was large, rarefaction showed that sorted-subset sequencing was incomplete.

This chain connects TRBV7-2 to TRBJ2-3; D gene unclear. This TCR was sampled from a man between 18 and 29 years old in good health. Sequenced: naive CD8+ T cells sorted from blood. As DNA, the CDR3 is TGTGCCAGCAGCTTAAAACCAGATACGCAGTATTTT. Translated, it gives CASSLKPDTQYF.